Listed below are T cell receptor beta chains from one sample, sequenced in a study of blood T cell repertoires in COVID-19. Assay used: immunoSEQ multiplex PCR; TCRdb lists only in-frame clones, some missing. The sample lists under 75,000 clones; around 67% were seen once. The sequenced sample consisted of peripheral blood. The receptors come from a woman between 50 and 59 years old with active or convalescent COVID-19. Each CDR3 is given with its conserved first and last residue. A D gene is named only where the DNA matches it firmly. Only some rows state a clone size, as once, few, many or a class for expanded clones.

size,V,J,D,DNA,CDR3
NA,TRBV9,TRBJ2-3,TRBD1,TGTGCCAGCAGCGTTACCGGGACAGGGAGGGCAGATACGCAGTATTTT,CASSVTGTGRADTQYF
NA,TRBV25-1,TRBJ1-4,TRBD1,TGTGCCAGCATAGGGACAGTTACAACTAATGAAAAACTGTTTTTT,CASIGTVTTNEKLFF
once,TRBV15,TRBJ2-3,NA,TGTGCCACCAGCAGAGATCTAGACAGCACAGATACGCAGTATTTT,CATSRDLDSTDTQYF
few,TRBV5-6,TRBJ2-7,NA,TGTGCCAGCAGTATGGGGGGGCCGGCCGACGAGCAGTACTTC,CASSMGGPADEQYF
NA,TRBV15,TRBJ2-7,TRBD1,TGTGCCACCGGGTTACGGACAGGGTTCTACGAGCAGTACTTC,CATGLRTGFYEQYF
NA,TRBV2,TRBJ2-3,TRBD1,TGTGCCAGCAGTGACGGCCCGACAGGGGTGGAGACAGATACGCAGTATTTT,CASSDGPTGVETDTQYF
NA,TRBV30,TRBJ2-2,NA,TGTGCCCTGACAGGGAACACCGGGGAGCTGTTTTTT,CALTGNTGELFF
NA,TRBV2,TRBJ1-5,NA,TGTGCCAGCGACAGGTACGGAGTTCAGCCCCAGCATTTT,CASDRYGVQPQHF
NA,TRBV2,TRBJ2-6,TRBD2,TGTGCCAGGGAGCGGGAGGGCACTGGGGCCAACGTCCTGACTTTC,CAREREGTGANVLTF
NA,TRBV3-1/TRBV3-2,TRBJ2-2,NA,TGTGCCAGCAGCCAAATAAACACCGGGGAGCTGTTTTTT,CASSQINTGELFF
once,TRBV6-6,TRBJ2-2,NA,TGTGCCAGCAGTTACGATGGCGGGAACACCGGGGAGCTGTTTTTT,CASSYDGGNTGELFF
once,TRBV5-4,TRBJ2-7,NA,TGTGCCAGCAGTCTCCTCGGCGAGCAGTACTTC,CASSLLGEQYF
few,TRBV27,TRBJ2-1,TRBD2,TGTGCCAGCAGTTCGACCGGGACAAGACTAGCGGTCTACAATGAGCAGTTCTTC,CASSSTGTRLAVYNEQFF
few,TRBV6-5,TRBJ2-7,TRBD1,TGTGCCAGCACGCGGACAGGGGGCGGCGAGCAGTACTTC,CASTRTGGGEQYF
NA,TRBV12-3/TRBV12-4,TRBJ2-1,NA,TGTGCCAGCAGTTTCTCCAGGGAAATAGATCAGTTCTTC,CASSFSREIDQFF
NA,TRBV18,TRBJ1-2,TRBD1,TGTGCCAGCTCACCGGGACAGGGAGAGTTCTATGGCTACACCTTC,CASSPGQGEFYGYTF
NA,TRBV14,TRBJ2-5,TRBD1,TGTGCCAGCAGCCAAAGACAGGGACCCCAAGAGACCCAGTACTTC,CASSQRQGPQETQYF
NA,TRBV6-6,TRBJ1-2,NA,TGTGCCAGCAGTTACGGTCAGGGGTCTTTGCATGGCTACACCTTC,CASSYGQGSLHGYTF
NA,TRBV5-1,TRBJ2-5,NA,TGCGCCAGCAGCTTAACGACATTCCAAGAGACCCAGTACTTC,CASSLTTFQETQYF
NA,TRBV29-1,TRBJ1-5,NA,TGCAGCGTCGGACCGGGGGTTAGCAATCAGCCCCAGCATTTT,CSVGPGVSNQPQHF
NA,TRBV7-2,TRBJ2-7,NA,TGTGCCAGCAGCTTTGGCGGGACCTCCTACGAGCAGTACTTC,CASSFGGTSYEQYF
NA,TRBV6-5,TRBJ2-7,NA,TGTGCCAGCACCCCCTTACTGGGAGGTTACGAGCAGTACTTC,CASTPLLGGYEQYF
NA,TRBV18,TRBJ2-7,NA,TGTGCCAGCTCACGGGACAACTACGAGCAGTACTTC,CASSRDNYEQYF
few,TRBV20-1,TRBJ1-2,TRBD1,TGCAGTGCTAACAGGGGGCTTGGCTACACCTTC,CSANRGLGYTF
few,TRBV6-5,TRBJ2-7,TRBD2,TGTGCCAGCGTCCCGGGGGGCGAGCAGTACTTC,CASVPGGEQYF
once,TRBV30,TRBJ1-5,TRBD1,TGTGCCTGGAGCCTGACAGGGCGTTCGGGGCCCCAGCATTTT,CAWSLTGRSGPQHF
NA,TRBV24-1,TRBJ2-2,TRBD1,TGTGCCACCAGTGATTCCCCCCAGACAGGGTCCGGGGAGCTGTTTTTT,CATSDSPQTGSGELFF
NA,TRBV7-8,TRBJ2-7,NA,TGTGCCAGCAGCTATGGGGCCAGTTCCTACGAGCAGTACTTC,CASSYGASSYEQYF
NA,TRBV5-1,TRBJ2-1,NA,TGCGCCAGCAGCTTTGGTCAGGGGTACAATGAGCAGTTCTTC,CASSFGQGYNEQFF
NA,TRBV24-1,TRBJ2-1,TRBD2,TGTGCCACCAGTGGGGCGGGAGAAGGGTACAATGAGCAGTTCTTC,CATSGAGEGYNEQFF
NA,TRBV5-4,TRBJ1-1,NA,TGTGCCAGCAGCGGGGGGACGGTGAACACTGAAGCTTTCTTT,CASSGGTVNTEAFF
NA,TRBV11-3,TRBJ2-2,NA,TGTGCCAGCAGCTCCTGGACTGGCCGGCCCGGGGAGCTGTTTTTT,CASSSWTGRPGELFF
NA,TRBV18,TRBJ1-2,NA,TGTGCCAGCTCACCCTCCTTGAGAGACTATGGCTACACCTTC,CASSPSLRDYGYTF